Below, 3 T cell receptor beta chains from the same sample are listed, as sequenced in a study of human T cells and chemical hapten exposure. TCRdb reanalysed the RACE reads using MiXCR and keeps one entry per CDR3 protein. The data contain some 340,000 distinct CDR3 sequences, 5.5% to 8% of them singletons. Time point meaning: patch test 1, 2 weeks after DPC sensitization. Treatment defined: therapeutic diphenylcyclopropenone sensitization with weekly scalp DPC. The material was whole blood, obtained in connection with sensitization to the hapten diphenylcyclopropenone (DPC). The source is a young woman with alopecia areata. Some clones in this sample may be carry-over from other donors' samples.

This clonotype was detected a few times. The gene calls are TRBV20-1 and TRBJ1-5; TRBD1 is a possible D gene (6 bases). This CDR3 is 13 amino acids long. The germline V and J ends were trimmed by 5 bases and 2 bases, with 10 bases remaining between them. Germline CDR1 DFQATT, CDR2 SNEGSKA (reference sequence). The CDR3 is CSAHRQGNQPQHF. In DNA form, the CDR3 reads TGCAGTGCTCACCGACAGGGCAATCAGCCCCAGCATTTT.

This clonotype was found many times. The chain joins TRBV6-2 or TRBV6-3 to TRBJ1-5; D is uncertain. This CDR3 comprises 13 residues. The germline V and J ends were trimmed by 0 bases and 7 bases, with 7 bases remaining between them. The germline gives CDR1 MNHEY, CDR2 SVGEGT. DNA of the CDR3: TGTGCCAGCAGTTACTCTCAGCAGCAGCCCCAGCATTTT. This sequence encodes CASSYSQQQPQHF.

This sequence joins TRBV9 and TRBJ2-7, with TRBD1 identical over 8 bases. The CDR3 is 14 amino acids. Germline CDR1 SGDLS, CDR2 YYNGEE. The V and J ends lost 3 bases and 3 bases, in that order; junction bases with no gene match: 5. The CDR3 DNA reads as TGTGCCAGCAGCGGGGGACAGGCCGGCTACGAGCAGTACTTC. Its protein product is CASSGGQAGYEQYF.